This T cell receptor (beta chain) was sequenced for a study of cytomegalovirus exposure and HLA in healthy donors. Points from the study as a whole: A classifier reportedly called cytomegalovirus status with high sensitivity and specificity. Owing to their indistinguishability, certain V segments, notably TRBV6-2 and TRBV6-3, were excluded. The investigators catalogued 150 to 200 TCR beta chains as cytomegalovirus-associated. In a later analysis, HLA-C alleles had the fewest associated TCRs, DRB1 alleles the most.

The V gene end was trimmed by 7 bases and the J gene end by 0 bases; junction bases not matched to a gene: 3. The CDR3 consists of 14 residues. The germline V gene encodes CDR1 MNHEY and CDR2 SVGAGI. PCR employed 60 Vbeta and 13 Jbeta primers. Repertoires were generated with immunoSEQ multiplex PCR, while TCRdb's copy carries only in-frame clones and drops some. The sample's table shows 150,000 to 200,000 clones. Notes on this clone: Its target is unknown.

The receptor was isolated from a woman in her late teens or twenties in good health and CMV-seropositive. Input material: PBMCs. V gene TRBV6-5 combines with J gene TRBJ1-2, with 9 bases identical to TRBD1. In DNA form, the CDR3 reads TGTGCCAGCACCGGACAGGGGACTAACTATGGCTACACCTTC. Translating gives CASTGQGTNYGYTF.